A selection of T cell receptor beta chains follows, all from one sample in a study of shared clonotypes between healthy human individuals. Here immunoSEQ multiplex PCR was the method, and the copy in TCRdb shows in-frame clones only, minus some. The repertoire consists of 2,500,000 or so clones, with over 85% occurring once and the leading ten covering around 0.14%. Source material: naive CD4+ T cells sorted from blood. Source of these receptors: a man between 18 and 35 years old in good health. Each CDR3 is given with its conserved first and last residue. The order of the fields is clone size, J gene, D gene, V gene, CDR3 DNA, CDR3 protein. D genes are given only for firm matches. Only some rows state a clone size, as once, few, many or a class for expanded clones.

clone size: .; J gene: TRBJ2-3; D gene: TRBD2; V gene: TRBV5-1; CDR3 DNA: TGCGCCAGCAGCCCTGTAGCGGGAGGTACCGGCACAGATACGCAGTATTTT; CDR3 protein: CASSPVAGGTGTDTQYF
clone size: few; J gene: TRBJ1-2; D gene: .; V gene: TRBV2; CDR3 DNA: TGTGCCAGCAGTGGGGACAACTATGGCTACACCTTC; CDR3 protein: CASSGDNYGYTF
clone size: .; J gene: TRBJ2-2; D gene: TRBD2; V gene: TRBV9; CDR3 DNA: TGTGCCAGCAGCGTACGAAGCGGGGGGACCGGGGAGCTGTTTTTT; CDR3 protein: CASSVRSGGTGELFF
clone size: .; J gene: TRBJ2-5; D gene: .; V gene: TRBV6-5; CDR3 DNA: TGTGCCAGCAGTCCCCCTGGGGGGAGAGAGACCCAGTACTTC; CDR3 protein: CASSPPGGRETQYF
clone size: .; J gene: TRBJ1-6; D gene: TRBD1; V gene: TRBV7-3; CDR3 DNA: TGTGCCAGCAGTAATGCCCGAACAGGGGACCCACCCCTCCACTTT; CDR3 protein: CASSNARTGDPPLHF
clone size: .; J gene: TRBJ2-5; D gene: .; V gene: TRBV23-1; CDR3 DNA: TGCGCCAGCAGTGGGGGGTGGGGAGTGCTGTACCAAGAGACCCAGTACTTC; CDR3 protein: CASSGGWGVLYQETQYF
clone size: .; J gene: TRBJ1-1; D gene: .; V gene: TRBV15; CDR3 DNA: TGTGCCACCAGCAGAGATTTGGGAACCACTGAAGCTTTCTTT; CDR3 protein: CATSRDLGTTEAFF
clone size: .; J gene: TRBJ2-3; D gene: TRBD2; V gene: TRBV2; CDR3 DNA: TGTGCCAGCAGCGGGACTAGCGGGGGGAGAGATACGCAGTATTTT; CDR3 protein: CASSGTSGGRDTQYF
clone size: few; J gene: TRBJ1-1; D gene: .; V gene: TRBV6-5; CDR3 DNA: TGTGCCAGCAGTTACCAGGGGAACACTGAAGCTTTCTTT; CDR3 protein: CASSYQGNTEAFF
clone size: .; J gene: TRBJ2-2; D gene: .; V gene: TRBV7-9; CDR3 DNA: TGTGCCAGCAGCCCCACCGGTGCAGGGGAGCTGTTTTTT; CDR3 protein: CASSPTGAGELFF
clone size: once; J gene: TRBJ2-3; D gene: .; V gene: TRBV7-9; CDR3 DNA: TGTGCCAGCAGCTTCCAGGGACCTAGCACAGATACGCAGTATTTT; CDR3 protein: CASSFQGPSTDTQYF
clone size: .; J gene: TRBJ2-3; D gene: .; V gene: TRBV10-2; CDR3 DNA: TGCGCCAGCAGGGGTTTTCACACAGATACGCAGTATTTT; CDR3 protein: CASRGFHTDTQYF
clone size: .; J gene: TRBJ2-3; D gene: TRBD2; V gene: TRBV18; CDR3 DNA: TGTGCCAGCTCACCAAGCTCTCGCGGGAGTACAGATACGCAGTATTTT; CDR3 protein: CASSPSSRGSTDTQYF
clone size: .; J gene: TRBJ2-3; D gene: .; V gene: TRBV5-1; CDR3 DNA: TGCGCCAGCAGCGCCAACCAGCTTTCTAGCACAGATACGCAGTATTTT; CDR3 protein: CASSANQLSSTDTQYF
clone size: .; J gene: TRBJ1-1; D gene: .; V gene: TRBV9; CDR3 DNA: TGTGCCAGCAGCGAGGACATTTATGACACTGAAGCTTTCTTT; CDR3 protein: CASSEDIYDTEAFF
clone size: .; J gene: TRBJ2-1; D gene: .; V gene: TRBV1; CDR3 DNA: TGCACCAGCAGCCAAGATCGTGCAGGCAATGAGCAGTTCTTC; CDR3 protein: CTSSQDRAGNEQFF
clone size: .; J gene: TRBJ2-7; D gene: .; V gene: TRBV7-8; CDR3 DNA: TGTGCCAGCAGCTTAGGCCAGGGAGTGTACGAGCAGTACTTC; CDR3 protein: CASSLGQGVYEQYF
clone size: once; J gene: TRBJ2-5; D gene: TRBD2; V gene: TRBV6-6; CDR3 DNA: TGTGCCAGCAGAAAGACTAGCGGACAAGAGACCCAGTACTTC; CDR3 protein: CASRKTSGQETQYF
clone size: once; J gene: TRBJ2-3; D gene: .; V gene: TRBV6-5; CDR3 DNA: TGTGCCAGCAGCCCTAGAGGGGGGCAGGCAGATACGCAGTATTTT; CDR3 protein: CASSPRGGQADTQYF
clone size: once; J gene: TRBJ2-3; D gene: TRBD2; V gene: TRBV4-3; CDR3 DNA: TGCGCCAGCAGCCAAGGCGGGCTGACTAGCGGGAGGCGCACAGATACGCAGTATTTT; CDR3 protein: CASSQGGLTSGRRTDTQYF
clone size: .; J gene: TRBJ1-5; D gene: .; V gene: TRBV19; CDR3 DNA: TGTGCCAGTAGTCGGCAGGTGGGCAATCAGCCCCAGCATTTT; CDR3 protein: CASSRQVGNQPQHF
clone size: .; J gene: TRBJ1-6; D gene: TRBD1; V gene: TRBV4-3; CDR3 DNA: TGCGCCAGCAGCCAAAATTCAGGACAGGGGAGCTCCTATAATTCACCCCTCCACTTT; CDR3 protein: CASSQNSGQGSSYNSPLHF
clone size: .; J gene: TRBJ2-3; D gene: TRBD2; V gene: TRBV5-4; CDR3 DNA: TGTGCCAGCAGCTTAGCGGGGACAGATACGCAGTATTTT; CDR3 protein: CASSLAGTDTQYF
clone size: .; J gene: TRBJ2-7; D gene: .; V gene: TRBV28; CDR3 DNA: TGTGCCAGCAGTTCCTCAGTAAATGTTGAGACGGGAACTCGGTACTTC; CDR3 protein: CASSSSVNVETGTRYF
clone size: .; J gene: TRBJ2-3; D gene: TRBD1; V gene: TRBV10-1; CDR3 DNA: TGCGCCAGCAGCCCGGGACAGGGGAAAGATACGCAGTATTTT; CDR3 protein: CASSPGQGKDTQYF
clone size: .; J gene: TRBJ2-5; D gene: TRBD2; V gene: TRBV5-1; CDR3 DNA: TGCGCCAGCAGCTTGGGTGGCGGGGGGGCCTTGGAGACCCAGTACTTC; CDR3 protein: CASSLGGGGALETQYF